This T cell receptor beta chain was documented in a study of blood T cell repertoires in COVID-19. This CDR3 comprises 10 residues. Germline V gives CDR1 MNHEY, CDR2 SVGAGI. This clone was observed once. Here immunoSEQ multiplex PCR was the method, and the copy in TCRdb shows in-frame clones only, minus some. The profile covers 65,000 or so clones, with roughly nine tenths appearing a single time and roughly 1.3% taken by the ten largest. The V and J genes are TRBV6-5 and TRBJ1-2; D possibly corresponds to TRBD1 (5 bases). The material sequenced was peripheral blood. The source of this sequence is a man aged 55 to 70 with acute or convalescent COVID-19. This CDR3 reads CREGTYGYTF. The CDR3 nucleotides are TGTAGGGAGGGGACCTATGGCTACACCTTC.